The next 27 T cell receptor beta chains were all read from a single sample in a study of T cells in Graves' hyperthyroidism and ophthalmopathy (dated by TCRdb to the late 2010s). Libraries came from multiplex PCR. Sequencing relied on an Illumina HiSeq 2000. The TCR beta CDR3 regions were amplified from RNA transcripts. The TCR CDR3 was subjected to a first round of RT-PCR using the HTBI primer set and the Qiagen OneStep RT-PCR kit. TCRdb reran the public reads through fastp at Q25 and MiXCR, keeping productive beta chains. Duplicate CDR3 protein sequences are folded into a single record with the most common DNA and genes. The sample records about 200,000 distinct CDR3 sequences, roughly 18% of which are singletons. The ten largest clones add up to around 43% of the sample. The specimen sequenced was blood. These TCRs come from a man aged 35 to 55 with Graves' hyperthyroidism.

CDR3 coding DNA: TGTGCCAGCAGTTCGGGACAGAAAGACTCACCCCTCCACTTT. Encoded protein: CASSSGQKDSPLHF. The V and J genes are TRBV12-3 or TRBV12-4 and TRBJ1-6; TRBD1 matches at 7 bases. The CDR3 runs to 14 residues. The V gene end was trimmed by 4 bases and the J gene end by 10 bases; junction bases not matched to a gene: 7.

This clonotype came up many times. The V and J genes are TRBV24-1 and TRBJ1-2; D not resolved. CDR3 size: 15 residues. CDR1 KGHDR and CDR2 SFDVKD come from the germline V gene. V was pared by 3 bases and J by 8 bases, with 18 bases between. The DNA for the CDR3 is TGTGCCACCAGTGATCCCAGGACGGGTTCGGGGGGCTACACCTTC. Translation: CATSDPRTGSGGYTF.

This clonotype was recorded at least ten times. The chain employs TRBV5-1 and TRBJ2-1; perhaps TRBD2 as D (6 bases). Trimming took off 0 bases at V and 2 bases at J, with 9 bases between the two ends. CDR1 and CDR2 from the germline V gene are SGHRS and YFSETQ. This CDR3 spans 15 amino acids. CDR3 sequence: CASSLDRTTYNEQFF. The CDR3 DNA reads as TGCGCCAGCAGCTTGGACAGGACTACCTACAATGAGCAGTTCTTC.

Turning to this clonotype: The conserved phenylalanine or tryptophan normally closing the CDR3 is absent here, so this likely arose from a read error. The DNA is left out, because the CDR3 cannot be placed on it with certainty; the CDR3 is given as TCRdb lists it. The V and J genes are TRBV7-9 and TRBJ2-7; TRBD1, the table's D call, was not compared with the DNA. 14 amino acids form the CDR3, both terminal residues included. Germline V lookup: CDR1 SEHNR, CDR2 FQNEAQ (reference sequence). The CDR3: CASSSLGAPGPSGL.

The genes are TRBV28 and TRBJ2-5; D is perhaps TRBD1 (6 bases). This CDR3 spans 15 amino acids. Germline CDR1 MDHEN, CDR2 SYDVKM. Between the trimmed V and J ends, which lost 7 bases and 0 bases, there was a span of 15 bases. The DNA of the CDR3 is TGTGCCAGCACCACCTTGCAGGGGTACCAAGAGACCCAGTACTTC. Translating it yields CASTTLQGYQETQYF. Filled out from reference TRBV28 and TRBJ2-5, the complete variable domain reads DVKVTQSSRYLVKRTGEKVFLECVQDMDHENMFWYRQDPGLGLRLIYFSYDVKMKEKGDIPEGYSVSREKKERFSLILESASTNQTSMYLCASTTLQGYQETQYFGPGTRLLVL.

This clonotype was observed many times. The chain combines TRBV6-2 or TRBV6-3 with TRBJ1-5, with a weak D call TRBD1 (6 bases). Trimming took off 2 bases at V and 2 bases at J, with 13 bases between the two ends. This CDR3 is 16 amino acids long. Germline V gene sequence: CDR1 MNHEY, CDR2 SVGEGT. CDR3 region: CASSYVPNRGNQPQHF. The CDR3 DNA follows: TGTGCCAGCAGTTACGTCCCAAACAGGGGCAATCAGCCCCAGCATTTT.

The chain has TRBV19 and TRBJ1-2; 9 bases are a match to TRBD1. The CDR3 loop spans 13 amino acids. The V gene's germline CDR1 is LNHDA and CDR2 SQIVND (reference sequence). V lost 7 bases and J lost 2; bases outside the gene matches: 2. The CDR3 loop is CASTGTGNYGYTF. CDR3 nucleotide sequence: TGTGCCAGTACTGGGACAGGGAACTATGGCTACACCTTC.

This clonotype has ten or more counts. The chain has TRBV7-9 and TRBJ1-1; D not certain. There are 11 residues in the CDR3. V was trimmed by 0 bases and J by 7 bases, leaving 3 bases between them. Germline lookup yields CDR1 SEHNR and CDR2 FQNEAQ (reference sequence). The CDR3 DNA is TGTGCCAGCAGCTTAGCCTATGAAGCTTTCTTT. Protein sequence: CASSLAYEAFF.

DNA for the CDR3: TGTGCCAGCTCAAGAGGGGGAGGCAATCAGCCCCAGCATTTT. Translation: CASSRGGGNQPQHF. V usage is TRBV28 and J usage is TRBJ1-5; tentatively, D is TRBD1 (6 bases). V lost 8 bases, J lost 2 bases, and 13 bases lay in between. The length of the CDR3 is 14 residues. Germline CDR1 reads MDHEN; CDR2 reads SYDVKM.

The table lists this clonotype with many counts. The genes are TRBV18 and TRBJ2-3; D remains unclear. Germline V gene sequence: CDR1 KGHSH, CDR2 LQKENI. Deletions cut 6 bases from V and 2 bases from J, with 3 bases between. The CDR3 runs 11 residues. The CDR3 reads CASSDTDTQYF. CDR3 DNA: TGTGCCAGCTCCGACACAGATACGCAGTATTTT.

This clonotype was seen many times. V and J are TRBV20-1 and TRBJ2-7; perhaps TRBD2 as D (5 bases). This CDR3 has 12 amino acids. The germline V gene encodes CDR1 DFQATT and CDR2 SNEGSKA (reference sequence). V was shortened by 3 bases and J by 6 bases, with 12 bases between the two germline ends. In DNA form, the CDR3 reads TGCAGTGCTAGCGACCGGGGAAGCGAGCAGTACTTC. Its translation is CSASDRGSEQYF.

This clonotype was seen ten or more times. V is TRBV11-2 and J is TRBJ1-6; unclear D gene. V was pared by 10 bases and J by 8 bases, with 15 bases between. The CDR3 extends over 13 amino acids. Germline V gene sequence: CDR1 SGHAT, CDR2 FQNNGV. CDR3 loop: CATSALDDSPLHF. The CDR3 DNA is TGTGCCACCTCAGCTTTGGATGATTCACCCCTCCACTTT.

This clonotype was detected many times. The chain links TRBV6-1 to TRBJ2-7; 8 bases align to TRBD1. Trimming at V came to 5 bases and at J to 5 bases, leaving 8 bases not matched to a gene. The germline CDR1 and CDR2 sequences are MNHNS and SASEGT. There are 14 residues in the CDR3. The CDR3 reads CASSPPGQVHEQYF. DNA for the CDR3: TGTGCCAGCAGTCCACCGGGACAGGTCCACGAGCAGTACTTC.

This clonotype was counted at least ten times. The chain couples TRBV28 to TRBJ2-1; 8 nucleotides line up with TRBD2. The CDR3 covers 15 residues. V lost 8 bases and J lost 0; bases outside the gene matches: 6. Germline CDR1 and CDR2: MDHEN and SYDVKM. CDR3 bases: TGTGCCAGCCTGCTAGCGGGCGCCTCCTACAATGAGCAGTTCTTC. Translation gives CASLLAGASYNEQFF.

This clonotype was seen repeatedly, ten times or more. The V and J genes are TRBV20-1 and TRBJ2-1, with D unresolved. Germline CDR1 reads DFQATT; CDR2 reads SNEGSKA (reference sequence). The CDR3 sequence is 11 residues long. CDR3 loop: CSAESLNEQFF. CDR3 sequence (DNA): TGCAGCGCAGAAAGCCTCAATGAGCAGTTCTTC.

This clonotype appeared many times. V is TRBV12-3 or TRBV12-4 and J is TRBJ2-5, with TRBD2 matching over 10 bases. This CDR3 region has 16 residues. The V and J ends lost 0 bases and 4 bases, in that order; junction bases with no gene match: 5. CDR3 protein: CASSLARTSGAETQYF. CDR3 coding DNA: TGTGCCAGCAGTTTAGCGCGTACTAGCGGGGCAGAGACCCAGTACTTC.

The rearrangement joins TRBV20-1 to TRBJ2-5; D call uncertain. Germline CDR1 DFQATT, CDR2 SNEGSKA (reference sequence). The CDR3 spans 16 residues. Trimming cost V 3 bases and J 5 bases, with 22 bases left between them. The CDR3, as DNA: TGCAGTGCTAGTCCCGCCGGAGCTAGGGCGATGGAGACCCAGTACTTC. Translation: CSASPAGARAMETQYF.

This clonotype appeared many times. The chain combines TRBV24-1 with TRBJ1-6, with a possible D match to TRBD1 (5 bases). CDR3 size: 15 residues. Between the trimmed V and J ends, which lost 2 bases and 14 bases, there was a span of 18 bases. Germline-derived CDR1 and CDR2 are KGHDR and SFDVKD. CDR3 loop: CATSDSRQGGETLHF. For the CDR3, the DNA is TGTGCCACCAGTGATTCTCGCCAGGGAGGAGAGACCCTCCACTTT.

This clonotype has only a few counts. The rearrangement uses TRBV3-1 and TRBJ1-4, with a tentative D call TRBD1 (5 bases). CDR3 size: 15 residues. V lost 1 base and J lost 3, with 9 bases in between. Per germline, CDR1 LGHDT and CDR2 YNNKEL (reference sequence). CDR3 sequence (DNA): TGTGCCAGCAGCCAAGGGGGCAGCTCTAATGAAAAACTGTTTTTT. Amino acids: CASSQGGSSNEKLFF.

The table lists this clonotype with many counts. The chain combines TRBV20-1 with TRBJ1-4, with D tentatively TRBD1 (6 bases). The CDR3 is 13 residues long. Trimming left V 6 bases short and J 4 bases short, with 12 bases between. Germline V CDR1 and CDR2: DFQATT, SNEGSKA (reference sequence). Written as DNA, the CDR3 is TGCAGTGCCTGGACAGACCTTAATGAAAAACTGTTTTTT. Amino acids: CSAWTDLNEKLFF.

The rearrangement joins TRBV7-6 to TRBJ1-3, with D unclear. Between the trimmed V and J ends, which lost 0 bases and 2 bases, there was a span of 26 bases. The CDR3 is 21 amino acids. The germline V gene encodes CDR1 SGHVS and CDR2 FNYEAQ. This CDR3 reads CASSLAPSPRAANLPGNTIYF. CDR3 coding DNA: TGTGCCAGCAGCTTAGCCCCTTCCCCGCGGGCAGCTAACCTCCCTGGAAACACCATATATTTT.

This clonotype showed up many times. V and J are TRBV7-3 and TRBJ2-7, with D possibly TRBD2 on 5 matching bases. Deletions cut 6 bases from V and 4 bases from J, with 13 bases between. Germline-derived CDR1 and CDR2 are SGHTA and FQGTGA. The CDR3 consists of 13 residues. CDR3 sequence (DNA): TGTGCCAGCAGATCTAAACTAGGTTACGAGCAGTACTTC. Translated: CASRSKLGYEQYF.

The genes are TRBV3-1 and TRBJ2-7; TRBD1 matches 9 bases. Losses at the gene ends were 3 bases for V and 3 bases for J; bases not matched to a gene: 3. From germline, CDR1 is LGHDT and CDR2 YNNKEL (reference sequence). This CDR3 is built from 14 residues. CDR3 amino acids: CASSHRDRDYEQYF. The CDR3 DNA is TGTGCCAGCAGCCACCGGGACAGGGACTACGAGCAGTACTTC.

The chain links TRBV25-1 to TRBJ2-2; D could derive from TRBD1 or TRBD2 (5 bases each). The germline CDR1 and CDR2 sequences are MGHDK and SYGVNS. Trimming took 4 bases from V and 6 from J, leaving 18 bases between them. This CDR3 is 16 amino acids long. CDR3 residues: CASSASPGQGPGELFF. The CDR3 DNA reads TGTGCCAGCAGTGCCTCTCCGGGGCAGGGCCCCGGGGAGCTGTTTTTT.

This clonotype occurred many times. The chain carries TRBV6-2 or TRBV6-3 and TRBJ1-5; D is unclear. The ends were cut back, 0 bases at V and 0 bases at J, with 6 bases in the middle. Germline CDR1 MNHEY, CDR2 SVGEGT. The CDR3 has 15 amino acids. CDR3 region: CASSYSEISNQPQHF. For the CDR3, the DNA is TGTGCCAGCAGTTACTCCGAAATTAGCAATCAGCCCCAGCATTTT.

The CDR3 is CASSPRTGAEQYF. For the CDR3, the DNA is TGTGCCAGCAGTCCCCGGACAGGGGCCGAGCAGTACTTC. The chain employs TRBV12-3 or TRBV12-4 and TRBJ2-7; 9 bases line up with TRBD1. J gave up 6 bases and V 5 bases, and 5 bases lay outside the gene matches. This CDR3 has 13 amino acids.

Many counts were recorded for this clonotype. V usage is TRBV28 and J usage is TRBJ1-1, with TRBD1 matching 7 bases. Germline lookup yields CDR1 MDHEN and CDR2 SYDVKM. This CDR3 comprises 19 residues. Losses at the gene ends were 5 bases for V and 4 bases for J; bases not matched to a gene: 22. CDR3 amino acids: CASSHDVTMLNPGGTEAFF. Here the CDR3 DNA reads TGTGCCAGCAGTCACGACGTAACAATGTTGAATCCAGGGGGCACTGAAGCTTTCTTT.